The clone carrying this T cell receptor (beta chain) was observed once. Its antigen is unknown. One end of the junction fails to match germline, which may point to a read error. This record belongs to a study of tumor and adjacent non-tumor tissue in lung cancer. Study background: Patients were aged roughly 31 to 76, roughly nine men and about 5 women, stage I to III.

The CDR3 runs to 16 residues. Germline assignment: CDR1 SGHDT and CDR2 YYEEEE. Three rounds of nested PCR, following a modified ARM-PCR protocol, produced the TCRbeta library. Using its own MiXCR run on the multiplex PCR reads, TCRdb lists one record per CDR3 protein. The table includes some 71,000 distinct CDR3 sequences, approximately 72% detected once. Study results and caveats: Significantly higher TCR diversity was found in tumor than normal lung. Shorter survival was associated with higher TCR diversity in tumors.

The template was RNA from unsorted bulk tissue. Chemotherapy-naive patients with new lung cancer underwent thoracic surgery in China, August–November 2014. The rearrangement joins TRBV5-6 to TRBJ2-3; D could derive from TRBD1 or TRBD2 (5 bases each). The specimen was lung tumor tissue. This receptor was identified in a woman between 40 and 50 years old with non-small cell lung cancer. CDR3 in amino acids: CAISLVGVAGTDMQYF. CDR3 bases: TGTGCCATCAGCTTGGTGGGGGTGGCCGGTACAGATATGCAGTATTTT.